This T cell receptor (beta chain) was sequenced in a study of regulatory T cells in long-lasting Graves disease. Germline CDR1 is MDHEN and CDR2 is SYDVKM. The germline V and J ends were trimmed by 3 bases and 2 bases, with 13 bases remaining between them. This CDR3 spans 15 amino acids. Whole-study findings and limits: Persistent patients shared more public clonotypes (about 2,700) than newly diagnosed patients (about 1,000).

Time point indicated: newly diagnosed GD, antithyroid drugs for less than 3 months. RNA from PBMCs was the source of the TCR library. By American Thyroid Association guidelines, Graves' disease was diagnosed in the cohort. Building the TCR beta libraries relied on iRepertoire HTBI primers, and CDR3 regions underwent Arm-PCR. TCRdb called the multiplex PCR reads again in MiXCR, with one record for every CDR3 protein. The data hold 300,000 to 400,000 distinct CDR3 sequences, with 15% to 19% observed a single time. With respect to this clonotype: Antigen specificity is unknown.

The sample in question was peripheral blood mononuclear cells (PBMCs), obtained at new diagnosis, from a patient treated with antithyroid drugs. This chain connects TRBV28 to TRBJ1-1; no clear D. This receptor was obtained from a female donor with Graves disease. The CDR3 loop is CASSLGSRINTEAFF. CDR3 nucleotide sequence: TGTGCCAGCAGTTTGGGGTCCAGGATCAACACTGAAGCTTTCTTT.